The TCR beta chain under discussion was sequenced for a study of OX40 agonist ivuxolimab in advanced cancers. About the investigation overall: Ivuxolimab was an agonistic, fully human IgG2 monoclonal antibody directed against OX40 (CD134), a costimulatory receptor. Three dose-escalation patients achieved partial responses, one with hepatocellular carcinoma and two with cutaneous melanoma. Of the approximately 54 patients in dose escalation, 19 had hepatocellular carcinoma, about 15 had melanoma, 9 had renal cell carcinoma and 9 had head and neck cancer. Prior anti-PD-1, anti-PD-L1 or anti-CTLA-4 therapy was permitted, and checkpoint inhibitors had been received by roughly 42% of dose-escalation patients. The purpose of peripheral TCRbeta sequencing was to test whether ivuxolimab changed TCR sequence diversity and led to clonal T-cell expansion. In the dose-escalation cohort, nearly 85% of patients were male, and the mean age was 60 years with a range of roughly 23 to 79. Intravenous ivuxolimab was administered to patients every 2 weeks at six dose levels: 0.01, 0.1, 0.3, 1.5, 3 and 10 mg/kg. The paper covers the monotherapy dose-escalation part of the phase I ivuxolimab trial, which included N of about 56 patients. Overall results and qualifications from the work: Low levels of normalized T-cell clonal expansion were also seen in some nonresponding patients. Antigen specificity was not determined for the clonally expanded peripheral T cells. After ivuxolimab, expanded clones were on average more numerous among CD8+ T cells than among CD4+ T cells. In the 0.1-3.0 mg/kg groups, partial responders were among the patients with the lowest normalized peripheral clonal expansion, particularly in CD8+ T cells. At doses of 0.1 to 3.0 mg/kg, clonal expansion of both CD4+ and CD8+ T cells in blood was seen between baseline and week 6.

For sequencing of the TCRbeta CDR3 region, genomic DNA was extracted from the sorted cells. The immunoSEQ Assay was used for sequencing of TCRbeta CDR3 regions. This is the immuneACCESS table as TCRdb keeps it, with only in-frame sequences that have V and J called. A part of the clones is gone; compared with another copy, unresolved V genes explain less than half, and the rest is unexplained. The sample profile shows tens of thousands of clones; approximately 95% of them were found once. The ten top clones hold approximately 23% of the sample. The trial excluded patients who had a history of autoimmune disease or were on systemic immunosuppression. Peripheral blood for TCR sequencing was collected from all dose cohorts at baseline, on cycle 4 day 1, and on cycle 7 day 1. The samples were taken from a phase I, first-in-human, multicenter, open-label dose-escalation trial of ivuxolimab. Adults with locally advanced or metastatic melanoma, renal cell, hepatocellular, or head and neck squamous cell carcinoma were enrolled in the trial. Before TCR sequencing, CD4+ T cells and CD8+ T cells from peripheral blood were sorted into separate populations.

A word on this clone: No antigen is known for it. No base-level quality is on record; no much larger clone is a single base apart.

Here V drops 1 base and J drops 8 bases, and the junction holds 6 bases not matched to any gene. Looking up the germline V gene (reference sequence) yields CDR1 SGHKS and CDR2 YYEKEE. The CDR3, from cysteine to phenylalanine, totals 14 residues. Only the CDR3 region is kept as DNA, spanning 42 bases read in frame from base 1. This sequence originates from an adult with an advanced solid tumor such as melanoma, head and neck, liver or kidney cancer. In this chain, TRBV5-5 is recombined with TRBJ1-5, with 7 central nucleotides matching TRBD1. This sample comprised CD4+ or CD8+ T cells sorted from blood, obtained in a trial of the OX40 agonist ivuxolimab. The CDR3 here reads CASSLRTGGEPQHF. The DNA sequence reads TGTGCCAGCAGCTTGAGGACAGGCGGGGAGCCCCAGCATTTT.